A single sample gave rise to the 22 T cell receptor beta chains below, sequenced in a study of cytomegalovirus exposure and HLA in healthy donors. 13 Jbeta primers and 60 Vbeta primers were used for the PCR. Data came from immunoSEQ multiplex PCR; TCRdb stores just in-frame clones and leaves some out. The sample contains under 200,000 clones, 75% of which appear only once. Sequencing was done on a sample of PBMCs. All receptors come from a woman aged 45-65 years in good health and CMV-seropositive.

This CDR3 reads CASSYSGGAHEQYF. As DNA, the CDR3 is TGTGCCAGCAGCTATAGCGGAGGGGCCCACGAGCAGTACTTC. This chain joins TRBV7-9 and TRBJ2-5; possible D gene TRBD2, 6 bases. The end of the DNA fits TRBJ2-7 better, so the J call may be wrong. Germline V gene sequence: CDR1 SEHNR, CDR2 FQNEAQ (reference sequence). This CDR3 has 14 amino acids.

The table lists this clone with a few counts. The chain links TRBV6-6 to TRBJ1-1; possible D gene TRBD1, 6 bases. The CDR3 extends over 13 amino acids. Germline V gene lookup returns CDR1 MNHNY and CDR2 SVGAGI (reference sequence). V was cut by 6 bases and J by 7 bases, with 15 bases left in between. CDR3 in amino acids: CASREQGIIEAFF. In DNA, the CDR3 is TGTGCCAGCAGAGAACAGGGAATTATTGAAGCTTTCTTT.

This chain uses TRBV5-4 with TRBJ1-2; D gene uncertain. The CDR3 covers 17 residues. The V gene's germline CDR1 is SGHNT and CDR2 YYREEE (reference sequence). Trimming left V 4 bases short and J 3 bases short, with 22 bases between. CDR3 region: CASSPSPALWSDYGYTF. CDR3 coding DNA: TGTGCCAGCAGCCCCTCGCCGGCGTTGTGGAGTGACTATGGCTACACCTTC.

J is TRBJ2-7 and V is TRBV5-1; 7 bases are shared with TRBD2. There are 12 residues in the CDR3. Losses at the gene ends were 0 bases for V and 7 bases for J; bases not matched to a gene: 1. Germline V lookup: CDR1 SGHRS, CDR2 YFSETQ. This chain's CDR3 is CASSLAGREQYF. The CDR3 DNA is TGCGCCAGCAGCTTGGCCGGGAGGGAGCAGTACTTC.

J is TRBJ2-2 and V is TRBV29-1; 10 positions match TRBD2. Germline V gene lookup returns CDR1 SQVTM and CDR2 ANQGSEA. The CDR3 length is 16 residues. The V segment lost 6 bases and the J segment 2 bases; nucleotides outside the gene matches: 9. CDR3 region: CSVQTTSGENTGELFF. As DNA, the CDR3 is TGCAGCGTGCAAACAACTAGCGGGGAAAACACCGGGGAGCTGTTTTTT.

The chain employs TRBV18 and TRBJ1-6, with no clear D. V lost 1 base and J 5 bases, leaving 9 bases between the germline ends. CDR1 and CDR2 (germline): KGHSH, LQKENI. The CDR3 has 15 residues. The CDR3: CASSPQSGNNSPLHF. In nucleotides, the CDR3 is TGTGCCAGCTCACCACAGTCGGGAAATAATTCACCCCTCCACTTT.

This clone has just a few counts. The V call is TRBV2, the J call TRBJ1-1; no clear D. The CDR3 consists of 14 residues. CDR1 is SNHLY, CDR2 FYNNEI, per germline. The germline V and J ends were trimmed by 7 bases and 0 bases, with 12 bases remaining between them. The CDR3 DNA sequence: TGTGCCAGCACCTGGAAACAGATGAACACTGAAGCTTTCTTT. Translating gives CASTWKQMNTEAFF.

CDR3 coding DNA: TGTGCCAGCGGTCCCGGACAGTCCTATGGCTACACCTTC. Translation gives CASGPGQSYGYTF. V is TRBV7-9 and J is TRBJ1-2, with D possibly being TRBD1 (6 bases). The CDR3 covers 13 residues. V lost 8 bases to trimming and J lost 4 bases, with 14 bases between them. Germline CDR1 reads SEHNR; CDR2 reads FQNEAQ (reference sequence). The whole variable domain, remainder taken from reference TRBV7-9 and TRBJ1-2, is DTGVSQNPRHKITKRGQNVTFRCDPISEHNRLYWYRQTLGQGPEFLTYFQNEAQLEKSRLLSDRFSAERPKGSFSTLEIQRTEQGDSAMYLCASGPGQSYGYTFGSGTRLTVV.

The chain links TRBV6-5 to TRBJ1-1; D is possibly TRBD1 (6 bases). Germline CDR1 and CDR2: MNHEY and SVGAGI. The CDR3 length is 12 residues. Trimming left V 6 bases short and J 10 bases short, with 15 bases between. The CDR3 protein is CASSGQITGAFF. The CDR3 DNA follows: TGTGCCAGCAGCGGACAGATAACAGGAGCTTTCTTT.

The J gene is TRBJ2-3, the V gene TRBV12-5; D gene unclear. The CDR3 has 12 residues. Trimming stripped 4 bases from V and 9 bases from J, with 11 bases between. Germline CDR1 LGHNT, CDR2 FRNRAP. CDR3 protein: CASGSNIRTQYF. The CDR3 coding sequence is TGTGCTAGTGGTTCGAACATAAGAACGCAGTATTTT.

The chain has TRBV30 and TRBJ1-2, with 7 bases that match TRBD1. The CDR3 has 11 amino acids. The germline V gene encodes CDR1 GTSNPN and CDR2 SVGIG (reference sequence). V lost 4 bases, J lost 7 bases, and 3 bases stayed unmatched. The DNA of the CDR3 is TGTGCCTGGAACACAGGGGTTGGCTACACCTTC. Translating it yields CAWNTGVGYTF.

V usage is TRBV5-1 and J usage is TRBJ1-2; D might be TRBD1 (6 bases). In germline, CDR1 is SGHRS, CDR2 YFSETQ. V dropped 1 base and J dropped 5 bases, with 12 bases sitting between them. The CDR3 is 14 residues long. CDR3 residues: CASSLSSGVYGYTF. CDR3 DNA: TGCGCCAGCAGCTTGTCCTCAGGGGTATATGGCTACACCTTC.

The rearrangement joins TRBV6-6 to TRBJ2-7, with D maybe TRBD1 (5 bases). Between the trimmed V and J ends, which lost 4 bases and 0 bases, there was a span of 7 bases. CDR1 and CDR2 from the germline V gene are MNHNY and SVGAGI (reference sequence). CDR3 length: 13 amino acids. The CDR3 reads CASSLQVSYEQYF. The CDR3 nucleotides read TGTGCCAGCAGTTTACAGGTCTCCTACGAGCAGTACTTC.

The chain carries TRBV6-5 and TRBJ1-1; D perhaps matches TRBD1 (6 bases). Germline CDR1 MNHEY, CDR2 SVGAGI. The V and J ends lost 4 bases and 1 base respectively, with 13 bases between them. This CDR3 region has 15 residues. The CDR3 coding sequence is TGTGCCAGCAGTTTACAGGGTGCCCAGAACACTGAAGCTTTCTTT. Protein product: CASSLQGAQNTEAFF.

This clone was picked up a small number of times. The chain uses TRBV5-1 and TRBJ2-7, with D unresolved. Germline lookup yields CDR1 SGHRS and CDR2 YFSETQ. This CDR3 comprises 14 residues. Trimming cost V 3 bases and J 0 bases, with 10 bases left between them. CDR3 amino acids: CASSSDTYSYEQYF. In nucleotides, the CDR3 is TGCGCCAGCAGCTCCGACACTTACTCCTACGAGCAGTACTTC.

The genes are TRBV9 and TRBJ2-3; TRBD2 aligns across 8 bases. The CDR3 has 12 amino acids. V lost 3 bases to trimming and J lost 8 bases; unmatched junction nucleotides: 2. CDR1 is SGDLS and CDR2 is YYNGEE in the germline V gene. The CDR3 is CASSGSGGTQYF. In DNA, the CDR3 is TGTGCCAGCAGCGGGAGCGGGGGTACGCAGTATTTT.

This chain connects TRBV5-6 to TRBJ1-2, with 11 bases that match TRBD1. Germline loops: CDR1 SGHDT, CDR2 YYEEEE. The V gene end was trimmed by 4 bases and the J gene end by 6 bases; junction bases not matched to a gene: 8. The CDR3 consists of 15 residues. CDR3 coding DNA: TGTGCCAGCAGCACGCAGCGGGACAGGGGGGATGGCTACACCTTC. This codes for CASSTQRDRGDGYTF.

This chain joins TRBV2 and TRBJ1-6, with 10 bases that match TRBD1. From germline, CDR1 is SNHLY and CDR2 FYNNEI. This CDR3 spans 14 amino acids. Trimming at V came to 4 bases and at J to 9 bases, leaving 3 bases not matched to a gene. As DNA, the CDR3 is TGTGCCAGCAGTGCCAGGGACAGGGGTTCACCCCTCCACTTT. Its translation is CASSARDRGSPLHF.

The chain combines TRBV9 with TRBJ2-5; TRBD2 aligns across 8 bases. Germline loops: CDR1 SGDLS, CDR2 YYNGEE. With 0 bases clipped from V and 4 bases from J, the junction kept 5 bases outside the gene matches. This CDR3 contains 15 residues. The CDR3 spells CASSVAGGRGETQYF. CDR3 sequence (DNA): TGTGCCAGCAGCGTAGCGGGGGGGCGTGGAGAGACCCAGTACTTC.

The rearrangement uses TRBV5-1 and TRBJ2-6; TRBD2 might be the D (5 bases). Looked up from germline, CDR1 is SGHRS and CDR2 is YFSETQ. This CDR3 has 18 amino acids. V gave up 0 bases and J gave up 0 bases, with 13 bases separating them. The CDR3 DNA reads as TGCGCCAGCAGCTTGGAGTTAGGGAGCAGCTCTGGGGCCAACGTCCTGACTTTC. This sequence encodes CASSLELGSSSGANVLTF.

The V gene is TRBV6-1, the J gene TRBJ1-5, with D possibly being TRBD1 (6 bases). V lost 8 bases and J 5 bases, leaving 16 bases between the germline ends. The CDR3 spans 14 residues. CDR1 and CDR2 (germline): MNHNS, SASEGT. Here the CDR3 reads CASSGQTGHQPQHF. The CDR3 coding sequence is TGTGCCAGCTCGGGACAAACGGGGCATCAGCCCCAGCATTTT.

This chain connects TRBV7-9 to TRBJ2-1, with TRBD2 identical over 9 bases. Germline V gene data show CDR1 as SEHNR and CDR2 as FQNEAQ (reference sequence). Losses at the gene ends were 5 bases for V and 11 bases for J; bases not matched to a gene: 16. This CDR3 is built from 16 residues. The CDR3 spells CASSQTGAGGLLKQFF. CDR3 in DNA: TGTGCCAGCAGCCAAACAGGAGCGGGGGGCCTTTTGAAGCAGTTCTTC.